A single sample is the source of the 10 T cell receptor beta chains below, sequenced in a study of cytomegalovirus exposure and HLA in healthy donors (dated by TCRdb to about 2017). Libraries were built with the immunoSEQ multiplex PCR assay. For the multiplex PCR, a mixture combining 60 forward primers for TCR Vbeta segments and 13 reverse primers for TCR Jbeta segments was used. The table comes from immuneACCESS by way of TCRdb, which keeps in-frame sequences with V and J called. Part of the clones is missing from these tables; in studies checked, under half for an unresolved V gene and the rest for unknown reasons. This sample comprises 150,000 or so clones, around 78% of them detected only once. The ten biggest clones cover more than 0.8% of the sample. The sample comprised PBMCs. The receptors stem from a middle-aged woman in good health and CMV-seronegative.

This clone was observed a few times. CDR3 amino acids: CASSQNTEAFF. Written as DNA, the CDR3 is TGTGCCAGCAGCCAGAACACTGAAGCTTTCTTT. The chain joins TRBV5-6 to TRBJ1-1, with D hard to call. V lost 4 bases to trimming and J lost 1 base, with 2 bases between them. The CDR3 has 11 amino acids. Germline CDR1 SGHDT, CDR2 YYEEEE.

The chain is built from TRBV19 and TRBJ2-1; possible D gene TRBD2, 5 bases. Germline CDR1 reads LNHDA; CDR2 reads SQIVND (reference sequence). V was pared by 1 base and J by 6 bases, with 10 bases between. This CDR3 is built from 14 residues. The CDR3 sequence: CASSIGAGGNEQFF. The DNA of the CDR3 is TGTGCCAGTAGTATAGGCGCGGGCGGCAATGAGCAGTTCTTC.

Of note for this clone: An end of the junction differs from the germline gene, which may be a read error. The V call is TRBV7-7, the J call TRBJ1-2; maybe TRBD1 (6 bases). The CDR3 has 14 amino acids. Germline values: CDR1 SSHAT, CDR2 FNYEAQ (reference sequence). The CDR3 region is CASSLQGRGYGYTF. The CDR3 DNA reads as TGTGCTAGCAGCTTACAGGGTAGGGGGTATGGCTACACCTTC.

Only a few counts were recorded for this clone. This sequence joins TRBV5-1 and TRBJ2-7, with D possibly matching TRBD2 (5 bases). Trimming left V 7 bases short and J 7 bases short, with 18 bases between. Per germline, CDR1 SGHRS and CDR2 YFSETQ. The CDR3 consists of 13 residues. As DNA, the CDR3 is TGCGCCAGCTCTACGTTGGCTACGGGGGAGCAGTACTTC. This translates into CASSTLATGEQYF.

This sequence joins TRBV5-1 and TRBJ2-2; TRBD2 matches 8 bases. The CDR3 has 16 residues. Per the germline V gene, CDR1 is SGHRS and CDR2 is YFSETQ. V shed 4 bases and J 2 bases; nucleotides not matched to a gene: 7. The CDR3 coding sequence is TGCGCCAGCAGCCCAGGGGTAGCGGGAAACACCGGGGAGCTGTTTTTT. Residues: CASSPGVAGNTGELFF.

CDR3 nucleotides: TGTGCCTGGACCCCGTACTCCCCGGGGAGCAATCAGCCCCAGCATTTT. It is translated as CAWTPYSPGSNQPQHF. The V gene is TRBV30, the J gene TRBJ1-5; D is uncertain. The CDR3 consists of 16 residues. In germline, CDR1 is GTSNPN, CDR2 SVGIG (reference sequence). Trimming removed 4 bases from V and 1 base from J, with 17 bases in between.

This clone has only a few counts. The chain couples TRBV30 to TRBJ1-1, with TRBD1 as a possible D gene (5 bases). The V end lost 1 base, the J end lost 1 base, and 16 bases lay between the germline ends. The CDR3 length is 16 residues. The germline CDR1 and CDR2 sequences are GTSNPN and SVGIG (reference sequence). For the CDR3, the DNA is TGTGCCTGGAGTGCCCGCTGGGGCAGACCGAACACTGAAGCTTTCTTT. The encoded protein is CAWSARWGRPNTEAFF.

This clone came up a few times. The CDR3 nucleotides are TGTGCCATCAGTGAACAGGGAGACTATGGCTACACCTTC. Translated: CAISEQGDYGYTF. The chain is built from TRBV10-3 and TRBJ1-2; perhaps TRBD1 as D (6 bases). V lost 3 bases and J 3 bases, leaving 8 bases between the germline ends. Germline assignment: CDR1 ENHRY and CDR2 SYGVKD. The CDR3 spans 13 residues.

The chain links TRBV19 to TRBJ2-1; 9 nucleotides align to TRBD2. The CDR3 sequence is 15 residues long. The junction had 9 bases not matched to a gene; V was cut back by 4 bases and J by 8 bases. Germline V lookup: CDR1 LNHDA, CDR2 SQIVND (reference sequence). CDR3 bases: TGTGCCAGTAGTAGTAGCGGGAGAGGTTACTATGAGCAGTTCTTC. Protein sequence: CASSSSGRGYYEQFF.

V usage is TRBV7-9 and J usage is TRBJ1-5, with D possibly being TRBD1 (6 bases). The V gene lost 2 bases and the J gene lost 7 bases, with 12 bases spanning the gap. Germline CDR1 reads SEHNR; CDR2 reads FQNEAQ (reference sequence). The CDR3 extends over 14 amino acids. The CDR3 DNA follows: TGTGCCAGCAGCTTAAGTGGGACACTCCAGCCCCAGCATTTT. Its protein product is CASSLSGTLQPQHF.